This TCR beta chain emerged from a study of T-cell memory formation after mild COVID-19. Findings and caveats of the study: Contracting clones from day 15 to 85 had balanced CD4/CD8; later expanders favoured CD4+. Some clones that responded turned up in pre-infection memory, which suggests that cross-reactive memory joined in.

This CDR3 region has 13 residues. Trimming removed 6 bases from V and 0 bases from J, with 6 bases in between. CDR1 SNHLY and CDR2 FYNNEI come from the germline V gene. The sample holds many counts of this clonotype. Its cognate antigen is unknown. The authors produced TCR alpha and TCR beta cDNA libraries with sample barcodes and UMIs by 5'RACE using constant-segment primers. TCRdb processed the 5' RACE reads anew with MiXCR; each CDR3 protein has one entry. The sample consists of roughly 610,000 distinct CDR3 sequences, 17% of them appearing once. The chain is built from TRBV2 and TRBJ2-1; D is possibly TRBD1 or TRBD2 (5 bases each). The sequence was obtained from an adult woman who had mild COVID-19 (a few samples of this study predate the infection). Cell type and time point are not known. Material for sequencing was PBMCs or a T cell subset sorted from them (not recorded which). The CDR3 bases are TGTGCCAGCAGGGGGGACTCCTACAATGAGCAGTTCTTC. This encodes CASRGDSYNEQFF.